This is a list of T cell receptor beta chains from one sample in a study of shared clonotypes between healthy human individuals. Measured with immunoSEQ multiplex PCR; TCRdb has only the in-frame clones, and not every one. The data contain roughly 2,300,000 clones, just under 95% of them singletons. Source material: naive CD4+ T cells from PBMCs. These receptors came from a man aged 18 to 35 in good health. Some clones in this sample may be carry-over from other donors' samples. Both conserved end residues are part of each CDR3. The order of the fields is J gene, CDR3 length, V gene, CDR3 protein.

TRBJ2-1 14 TRBV5-1 CASSVGTGGNEQFF
TRBJ1-2 11 TRBV20-1 CSATDVSGYTF
TRBJ2-1 16 TRBV5-1 CASSLLAASSYNEQFF
TRBJ1-5 18 TRBV28 CASTLFPGQGFGNQPQHF
TRBJ1-1 15 TRBV25-1 CASSDPKVGDTEAFF
TRBJ2-3 17 TRBV5-1 CASSSGTGREVVYTQYF
TRBJ2-5 14 TRBV19 CASSRTQPTETQYF
TRBJ1-4 17 TRBV5-1 CASSRRTTQGTNEKLFF
TRBJ2-5 13 TRBV10-3 CAISESAGLTQYF
TRBJ1-1 14 TRBV10-3 CAITRTGAGTEAFF
TRBJ1-1 15 TRBV7-2 CASSTVRDIGTEAFF
TRBJ2-7 15 TRBV28 CASSLDSLGAYEQYF
TRBJ1-3 15 TRBV6-5 CASSRSSHSGNTIYF
TRBJ2-1 16 TRBV7-3 CASSLLAGRSYNEQFF
TRBJ2-3 15 TRBV18 CASSPGQASTDTQYF
TRBJ2-1 15 TRBV11-3 CASSPRGREHNEQFF
TRBJ2-2 14 TRBV5-1 CASSPNRGPGELFF
TRBJ2-3 17 TRBV11-2 CASSLYQSSPGTDTQYF
TRBJ2-3 16 TRBV9 CASSPGGLAGTDTQYF
TRBJ1-4 14 TRBV29-1 CSGGGTADNEKLFF
TRBJ1-3 16 TRBV6-1 CASSVNRGPSGNTIYF
TRBJ2-7 14 TRBV5-1 CASSGGVLSYEQYF
TRBJ2-7 13 TRBV6-5 CASRGTTPYEQYF
TRBJ2-3 14 TRBV7-8 CASNTGGRTDTQYF
TRBJ1-5 16 TRBV28 CASSYRDRVFNQPQHF
TRBJ1-6 15 TRBV5-4 CASSLGSPRNSPLHF
TRBJ2-7 15 TRBV7-9 CASSTTSGRLYEQYF
TRBJ2-1 12 TRBV19 CASSAGRGEQFF
TRBJ2-7 14 TRBV6-1 CASSVGTSVYEQYF
TRBJ2-5 14 TRBV19 CATAGGGSQETQYF
- 15 TRBV4-3 CASSQGAALNYEQYF
TRBJ1-3 17 TRBV19 CASSSVGTGLSGNTIYF
TRBJ2-1 13 TRBV10-3 CAISESRGHEQFF
TRBJ1-2 14 TRBV5-1 CATPREGNSNGYTF
TRBJ2-3 15 TRBV5-1 CASRFPSESTDTQYF
TRBJ2-3 12 TRBV28 CASAGLTDTQYF
TRBJ1-3 15 TRBV2 CASSGGRDSGNTIYF
TRBJ2-5 15 TRBV5-1 CASSLVLVGEETQYF
TRBJ2-7 13 TRBV5-1 CASSLDRSTLQYF
TRBJ2-3 13 TRBV28 CASSLVFPDTQYF
TRBJ2-3 16 TRBV7-8 CASGRRDRTSTDTQYF
TRBJ1-5 14 TRBV5-1 CASSLGDPNQPQHF
TRBJ1-4 14 TRBV18 CASSPAATNEKLFF
TRBJ1-1 13 TRBV29-1 CSVQTGRGTEAFF
TRBJ1-5 16 TRBV19 CASSFTGQYSNQPQHF
TRBJ2-1 15 TRBV19 CASSKGTVSYNEQFF
TRBJ2-3 13 TRBV5-8 CASSLRGPDTQYF
TRBJ1-3 17 TRBV5-1 CASSLAPQGASGNTIYF